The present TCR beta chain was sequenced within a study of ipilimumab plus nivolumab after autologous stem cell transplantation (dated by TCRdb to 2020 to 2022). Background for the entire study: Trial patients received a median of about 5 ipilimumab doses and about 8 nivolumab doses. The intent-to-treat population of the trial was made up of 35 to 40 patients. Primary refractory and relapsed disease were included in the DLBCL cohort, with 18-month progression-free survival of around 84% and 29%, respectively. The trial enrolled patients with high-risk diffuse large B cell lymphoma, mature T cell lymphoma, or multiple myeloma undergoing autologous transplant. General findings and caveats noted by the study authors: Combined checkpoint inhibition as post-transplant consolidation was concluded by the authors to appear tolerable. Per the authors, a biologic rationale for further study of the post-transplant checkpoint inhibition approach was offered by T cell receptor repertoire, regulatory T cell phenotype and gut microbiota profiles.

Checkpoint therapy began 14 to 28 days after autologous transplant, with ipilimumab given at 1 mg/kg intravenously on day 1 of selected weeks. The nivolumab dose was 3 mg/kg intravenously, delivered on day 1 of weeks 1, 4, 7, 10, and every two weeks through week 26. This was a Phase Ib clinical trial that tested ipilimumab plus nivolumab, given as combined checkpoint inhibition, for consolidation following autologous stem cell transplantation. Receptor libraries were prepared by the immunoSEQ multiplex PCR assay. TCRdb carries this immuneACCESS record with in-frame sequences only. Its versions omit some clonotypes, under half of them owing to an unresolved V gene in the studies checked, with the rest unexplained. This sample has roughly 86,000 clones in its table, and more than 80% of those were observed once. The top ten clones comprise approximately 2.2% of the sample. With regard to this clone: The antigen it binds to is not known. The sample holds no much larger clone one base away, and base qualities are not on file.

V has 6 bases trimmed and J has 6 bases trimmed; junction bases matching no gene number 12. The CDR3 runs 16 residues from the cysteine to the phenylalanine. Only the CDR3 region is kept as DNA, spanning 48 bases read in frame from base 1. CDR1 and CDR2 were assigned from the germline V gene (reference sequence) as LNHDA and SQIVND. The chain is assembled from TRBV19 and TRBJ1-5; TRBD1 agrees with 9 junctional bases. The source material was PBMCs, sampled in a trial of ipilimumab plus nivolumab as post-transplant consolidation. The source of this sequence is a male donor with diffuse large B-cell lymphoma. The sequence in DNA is TGTGCCAGTAGGAGAACGACAGGGGGGTTCGGTCAGCCCCAGCATTTT. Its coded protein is CASRRTTGGFGQPQHF.